These 26 T cell receptor beta chains originate from one sample sequenced in a study of technical replicates of blood from a handful of donors. Assay used: immunoSEQ multiplex PCR; TCRdb lists only in-frame clones, some missing. The sample has 98,000 or so clones, 90% to 97% seen once. Sequences were obtained from T cells isolated from PBMCs. The origin of the receptors is a human donor in good health.

This sequence joins TRBV7-8 and TRBJ2-7, with a weak D call TRBD1 (5 bases). CDR3 length equals 15 residues. The germline CDR1 and CDR2 sequences are SGHVS and FQNEAQ. Deletions cut 3 bases from V and 3 bases from J, with 15 bases between. CDR3 in DNA: TGTGCCAGCAGCTTTTCCCCCAGGGTCGACTACGAGCAGTACTTC. It is translated as CASSFSPRVDYEQYF.

V usage is TRBV28 and J usage is TRBJ2-7, with TRBD1 matching over 7 bases. This CDR3 contains 13 residues. Germline lookup yields CDR1 MDHEN and CDR2 SYDVKM. V was clipped by 5 bases and J by 6 bases; unmatched bases: 7. The CDR3 DNA follows: TGTGCCAGCAGTCTTCCGGACAGGCCCGAGCAGTACTTC. Translating it yields CASSLPDRPEQYF.

This clone was seen a single time. The J gene is TRBJ2-1, the V gene TRBV7-3, with D possibly matching TRBD2 (5 bases). The V and J ends lost 5 bases and 6 bases respectively, with 11 bases between them. CDR1 and CDR2 from the germline V gene are SGHTA and FQGTGA. The CDR3 has 13 amino acids. This CDR3 is CASSPASGNEQFF. In DNA form, the CDR3 reads TGTGCCAGCAGCCCCGCGAGCGGCAATGAGCAGTTCTTC.

The rearrangement links TRBV2 to TRBJ2-2; no reliable D call. The germline V gene has CDR1 SNHLY and CDR2 FYNNEI. V lost 6 bases and J lost 1, with 9 bases in between. The length of the CDR3 is 14 residues. The CDR3 loop is CASSRRQNTGELFF. In DNA form, the CDR3 reads TGTGCCAGCAGCCGAAGACAGAACACCGGGGAGCTGTTTTTT.

The chain combines TRBV19 with TRBJ2-2; 8 bases map to TRBD2. Germline values: CDR1 LNHDA, CDR2 SQIVND (reference sequence). This CDR3 has 17 residues. V shed 4 bases and J 0 bases; nucleotides not matched to a gene: 7. The CDR3 spells CASSRSSGTANTGELFF. CDR3 coding DNA: TGTGCCAGTAGTAGGAGTAGCGGGACCGCGAACACCGGGGAGCTGTTTTTT.

The genes are TRBV11-2 and TRBJ2-7; D unclear. The germline V gene encodes CDR1 SGHAT and CDR2 FQNNGV. The V gene lost 0 bases and the J gene lost 2 bases, with 11 bases spanning the gap. The CDR3 loop spans 15 amino acids. CDR3 loop: CASSLDLFTTYEQYF. The DNA of the CDR3 is TGTGCCAGCAGCTTAGATCTATTCACTACCTACGAGCAGTACTTC.

This CDR3 reads CASSSPGQHSPLHF. The CDR3 region has the DNA TGCGCCAGCAGCTCACCGGGACAGCATTCACCCCTCCACTTT. The chain couples TRBV4-1 to TRBJ1-6, with TRBD1 matching over 7 bases. Looked up from germline, CDR1 is MGHRA and CDR2 is YSYEKL. CDR3 length: 14 amino acids. The V gene end was trimmed by 5 bases and the J gene end by 8 bases; junction bases not matched to a gene: 6.

This rearrangement joins TRBV11-2 to TRBJ1-2; D is uncertain. The CDR3 has 18 amino acids. The V end lost 5 bases, the J end lost 0 bases, and 22 bases lay between the germline ends. Germline CDR1 is SGHAT and CDR2 is FQNNGV. The CDR3 DNA is TGTGCCAGCAGCACGGGGAGGATGCAGGTCGGGTCTAACTATGGCTACACCTTC. This sequence encodes CASSTGRMQVGSNYGYTF. Filled out from reference TRBV11-2 and TRBJ1-2, the complete variable domain reads EAGVAQSPRYKIIEKRQSVAFWCNPISGHATLYWYQQILGQGPKLLIQFQNNGVVDDSQLPKDRFSAERLKGVDSTLKIQPAKLEDSAVYLCASSTGRMQVGSNYGYTFGSGTRLTVV.

The chain has TRBV6-5 and TRBJ2-1; 7 nucleotides line up with TRBD1. The CDR3 is 15 residues long. V lost 1 base and J lost 10; bases outside the gene matches: 10. Germline-derived CDR1 and CDR2 are MNHEY and SVGAGI. This chain's CDR3 is CASSYLQGSFWEQFF. For the CDR3, the DNA is TGTGCCAGCAGTTACTTACAGGGGTCTTTCTGGGAGCAGTTCTTC.

The chain recombines TRBV27 with TRBJ1-2; D unclear. Per the germline V gene, CDR1 is MNHEY and CDR2 is SMNVEV (reference sequence). This CDR3 spans 14 amino acids. Trimming cost V 5 bases and J 0 bases, with 10 bases left between them. The CDR3 reads CASSLMGANYGYTF. In DNA, the CDR3 is TGTGCCAGCAGTCTTATGGGAGCTAACTATGGCTACACCTTC.

This chain uses TRBV7-8 with TRBJ2-3; D not resolved. The germline gives CDR1 SGHVS, CDR2 FQNEAQ. The length of the CDR3 is 13 residues. V was pared by 3 bases and J by 4 bases, with 8 bases between. CDR3 loop: CASSFLPSDTQYF. The CDR3 bases are TGTGCCAGCAGCTTTCTCCCCTCAGATACGCAGTATTTT.

This rearrangement joins TRBV2 to TRBJ1-1; 8 positions match TRBD1. J gave up 5 bases and V 11 bases, and 16 bases lay outside the gene matches. Germline lookup yields CDR1 SNHLY and CDR2 FYNNEI. There are 15 residues in the CDR3. CDR3: CAGRTGSVLTTEAFF. The CDR3 DNA reads as TGTGCCGGCCGGACAGGGAGCGTTCTGACGACTGAAGCTTTCTTT.

The chain uses TRBV2 and TRBJ1-2, with 7 bases identical to TRBD1. Looked up from germline, CDR1 is SNHLY and CDR2 is FYNNEI. The CDR3 consists of 13 residues. V gave up 8 bases and J gave up 1 base; unmatched junction bases: 4. The CDR3 is CASGTEHNYGYTF. Written as DNA, the CDR3 is TGTGCCAGCGGGACAGAACATAACTATGGCTACACCTTC.

The chain uses TRBV18 and TRBJ2-7, with 9 bases lining up with TRBD1. The V and J ends lost 6 bases and 6 bases, in that order; junction bases with no gene match: 3. The CDR3 totals 12 residues. Germline assignment: CDR1 KGHSH and CDR2 LQKENI. The CDR3 DNA is TGTGCCAGCTCGCGACAGGGGGGCGAGCAGTACTTC. Its protein product is CASSRQGGEQYF.

The chain employs TRBV12-5 and TRBJ2-3; D gene ambiguous. This CDR3 is built from 13 residues. Germline CDR1 is LGHNT and CDR2 is FRNRAP. Trimming took 4 bases from V and 2 from J, leaving 7 bases between them. The CDR3, as DNA: TGTGCTAGTGGTTACAGATTCACAGATACGCAGTATTTT. This encodes CASGYRFTDTQYF.

The V and J genes are TRBV5-8 and TRBJ2-1; no firm D call. Looked up from germline, CDR1 is SGHTS and CDR2 is YDEGEE. Deletions cut 0 bases from V and 4 bases from J, with 5 bases between. The CDR3 is 13 amino acids. In DNA form, the CDR3 reads TGTGCCAGCAGCTTGGGGCCGTACAATGAGCAGTTCTTC. This sequence encodes CASSLGPYNEQFF.

The chain has TRBV5-1 and TRBJ2-7, with 7 bases matching TRBD1. Germline V gene data show CDR1 as SGHRS and CDR2 as YFSETQ. V was clipped by 2 bases and J by 0 bases; unmatched bases: 2. The CDR3 spans 14 residues. The DNA for the CDR3 is TGCGCCAGCAGCTTTCAGGGGGACTCCTACGAGCAGTACTTC. Protein product: CASSFQGDSYEQYF.

This clone appeared once. The genes are TRBV7-9 and TRBJ2-7; D not resolved. The germline V and J ends were trimmed by 1 base and 0 bases, with 10 bases remaining between them. The germline V gene encodes CDR1 SEHNR and CDR2 FQNEAQ (reference sequence). CDR3 length: 15 residues. The CDR3 nucleotides read TGTGCCAGCAGCTTAGAGCAAACGGGCTCCTACGAGCAGTACTTC. Its translation is CASSLEQTGSYEQYF.

V gene TRBV28 combines with J gene TRBJ2-7; D gene uncertain. Trimming cost V 9 bases and J 2 bases, with 11 bases left between them. The CDR3 length is 12 residues. Germline loops: CDR1 MDHEN, CDR2 SYDVKM. The CDR3 protein is CASISGTYEQYF. In DNA, the CDR3 is TGTGCCAGTATCTCGGGTACCTACGAGCAGTACTTC. The full variable domain, its missing parts supplied by reference TRBV28 and TRBJ2-7, is DVKVTQSSRYLVKRTGEKVFLECVQDMDHENMFWYRQDPGLGLRLIYFSYDVKMKEKGDIPEGYSVSREKKERFSLILESASTNQTSMYLCASISGTYEQYFGPGTRLTVT.

CDR3 in amino acids: CASSLASGPGWNEQFF. DNA for the CDR3: TGTGCCAGCAGCTTAGCTTCAGGGCCCGGGTGGAATGAGCAGTTCTTC. The J gene is TRBJ2-1, the V gene TRBV11-1; D perhaps matches TRBD1 (5 bases). V lost 0 bases and J lost 7, with 16 bases in between. There are 16 residues in the CDR3. Per germline, CDR1 SGHAT and CDR2 FQDESV (reference sequence).

The chain uses TRBV28 and TRBJ2-7; TRBD2 aligns across 9 bases. The V and J ends lost 2 bases and 4 bases, in that order; junction bases with no gene match: 12. Germline V gives CDR1 MDHEN, CDR2 SYDVKM. The CDR3 loop spans 17 amino acids. CDR3: CASSLDPSGKVGYEQYF. DNA of the CDR3: TGTGCCAGCAGTTTAGATCCTAGCGGGAAAGTCGGTTACGAGCAGTACTTC.

This rearrangement joins TRBV4-2 to TRBJ2-3; 11 bases line up with TRBD2. V lost 5 bases and J lost 2; bases outside the gene matches: 9. Germline CDR1 LGHNA, CDR2 YNFKEQ. The CDR3 spans 17 residues. Here the CDR3 DNA reads TGTGCCAGCAGCGGGCCGCTTAGCGGGGGGGCCACAGATACGCAGTATTTT. This translates into CASSGPLSGGATDTQYF.

The V and J genes are TRBV7-9 and TRBJ2-3; 12 positions agree with TRBD2. Germline CDR1 SEHNR, CDR2 FQNEAQ (reference sequence). The V segment lost 5 bases and the J segment 6 bases; nucleotides outside the gene matches: 12. The CDR3 totals 17 residues. The CDR3 loop reads CASSRGAPSGREDTQYF. In DNA, the CDR3 is TGTGCCAGCAGCCGGGGTGCCCCTAGCGGGAGGGAGGATACGCAGTATTTT.

V gene TRBV30 combines with J gene TRBJ2-3; D unresolved. The germline CDR1 and CDR2 sequences are GTSNPN and SVGIG (reference sequence). The CDR3 totals 12 residues. V lost 0 bases and J 4 bases, leaving 5 bases between the germline ends. Here the CDR3 DNA reads TGTGCCTGGAGTGTATCAGCAGATACGCAGTATTTT. Amino acid sequence: CAWSVSADTQYF.

This chain joins TRBV10-2 and TRBJ2-5; D is possibly TRBD2 (6 bases). Germline assignment: CDR1 WSHSY and CDR2 SAAADI. Trimming took 7 bases from V and 1 from J, leaving 13 bases between them. The length of the CDR3 is 14 residues. The CDR3 spells CASTAWDSQETQYF. CDR3 nucleotide sequence: TGCGCCAGCACCGCCTGGGACTCCCAAGAGACCCAGTACTTC.

Only a few counts were recorded for this clone. This chain uses TRBV2 with TRBJ2-3; 9 bases fit TRBD2. V shed 4 bases and J 0 bases; nucleotides not matched to a gene: 5. CDR3 length: 16 amino acids. CDR1 is SNHLY, CDR2 FYNNEI, per germline. The CDR3 bases are TGTGCCAGCAGTGGGTCTAGCGGGACTAGCACAGATACGCAGTATTTT. Its translation is CASSGSSGTSTDTQYF.